This TCR beta chain was sequenced for a study of blood T cells in healthy people across ages. Primers used in a second PCR of roughly 6 to 11 cycles were a sample-barcoded 5' primer and a J-beta primer mix. TCRdb re-called the 5' RACE reads with MiXCR, one entry per CDR3 protein. The data show about 1.7 million distinct CDR3 sequences, over 25% seen once. Trimming took off 3 bases at V and 4 bases at J, with 12 bases between the two ends. Per the germline V gene, CDR1 is SGHTA and CDR2 is FQGNSA. The CDR3 contains 15 residues. This clonotype was seen once. Source material: blood. The V and J genes are TRBV7-2 and TRBJ2-2, with a weak D call TRBD2 (5 bases). The clonotype originates from a woman in her 30s in good health. CDR3 residues: CASSFRRASTGELFF. The CDR3 bases are TGTGCCAGCAGCTTCCGGCGGGCCTCCACCGGGGAGCTGTTTTTT. The complete variable domain, with remaining parts taken from reference TRBV7-2 and TRBJ2-2, reads GAGVSQSPSNKVTEKGKDVELRCDPISGHTALYWYRQSLGQGLEFLIYFQGNSAPDKSGLPSDRFSAERTGGSVSTLTIQRTQQEDSAVYLCASSFRRASTGELFFGEGSRLTVL.